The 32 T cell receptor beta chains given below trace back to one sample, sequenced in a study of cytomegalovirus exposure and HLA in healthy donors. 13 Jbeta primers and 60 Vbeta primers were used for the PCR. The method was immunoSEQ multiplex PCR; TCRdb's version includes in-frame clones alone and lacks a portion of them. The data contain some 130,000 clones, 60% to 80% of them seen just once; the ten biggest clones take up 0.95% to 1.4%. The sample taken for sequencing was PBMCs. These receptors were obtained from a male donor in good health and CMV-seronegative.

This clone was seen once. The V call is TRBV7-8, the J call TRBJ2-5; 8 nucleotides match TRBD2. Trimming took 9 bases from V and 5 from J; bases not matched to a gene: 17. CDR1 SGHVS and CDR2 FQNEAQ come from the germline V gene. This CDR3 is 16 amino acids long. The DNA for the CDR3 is TGTGCCAGTATGAGGAAAGCGGGGGCCGGAGGGGAGACCCAGTACTTC. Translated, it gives CASMRKAGAGGETQYF.

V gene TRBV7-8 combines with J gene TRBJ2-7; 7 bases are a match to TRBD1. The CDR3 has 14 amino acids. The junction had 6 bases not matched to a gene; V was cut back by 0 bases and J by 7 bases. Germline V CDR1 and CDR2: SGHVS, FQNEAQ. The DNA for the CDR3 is TGTGCCAGCAGCTTAGCCGGGCAGGGGGAAGAGCAGTACTTC. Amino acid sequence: CASSLAGQGEEQYF.

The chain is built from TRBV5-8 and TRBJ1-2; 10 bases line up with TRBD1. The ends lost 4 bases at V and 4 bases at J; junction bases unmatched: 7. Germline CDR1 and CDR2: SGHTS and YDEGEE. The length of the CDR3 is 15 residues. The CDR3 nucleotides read TGTGCCAGCAGCGGAAGACAGGGGGCCATCTATGGCTACACCTTC. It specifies CASSGRQGAIYGYTF.

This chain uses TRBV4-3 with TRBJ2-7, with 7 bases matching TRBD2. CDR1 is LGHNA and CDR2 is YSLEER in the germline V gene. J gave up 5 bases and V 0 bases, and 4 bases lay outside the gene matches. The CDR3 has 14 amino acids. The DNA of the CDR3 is TGCGCCAGCAGCCAAGATAGGGGAGGGAACGAGCAGTACTTC. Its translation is CASSQDRGGNEQYF.

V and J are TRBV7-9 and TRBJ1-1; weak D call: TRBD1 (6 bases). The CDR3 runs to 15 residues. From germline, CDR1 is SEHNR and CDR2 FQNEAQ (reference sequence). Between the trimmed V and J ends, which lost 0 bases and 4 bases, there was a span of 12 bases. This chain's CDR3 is CASSLAPQGSTEAFF. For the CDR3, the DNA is TGTGCCAGCAGCTTAGCTCCACAGGGCTCCACTGAAGCTTTCTTT.

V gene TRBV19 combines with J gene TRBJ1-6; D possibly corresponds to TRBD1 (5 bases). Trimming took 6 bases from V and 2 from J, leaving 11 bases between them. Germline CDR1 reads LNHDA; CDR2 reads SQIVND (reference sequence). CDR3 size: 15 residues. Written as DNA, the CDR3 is TGTGCCAGTAGCGATAGGGGCACCTATAATTCACCCCTCCACTTT. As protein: CASSDRGTYNSPLHF.

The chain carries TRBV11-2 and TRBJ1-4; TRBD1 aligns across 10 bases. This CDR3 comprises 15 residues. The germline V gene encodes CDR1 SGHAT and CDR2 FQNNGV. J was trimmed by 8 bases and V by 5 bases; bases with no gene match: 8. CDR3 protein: CASSTAGTGEEKLFF. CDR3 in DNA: TGTGCCAGCAGCACTGCCGGGACAGGGGAAGAAAAACTGTTTTTT.

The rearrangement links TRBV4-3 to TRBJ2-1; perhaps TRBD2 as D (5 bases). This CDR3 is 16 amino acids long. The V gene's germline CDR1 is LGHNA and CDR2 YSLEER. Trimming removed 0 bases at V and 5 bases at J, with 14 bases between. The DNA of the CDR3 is TGCGCCAGCAGCCAAGATGGAGGAACTATAAACAATGAGCAGTTCTTC. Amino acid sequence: CASSQDGGTINNEQFF.

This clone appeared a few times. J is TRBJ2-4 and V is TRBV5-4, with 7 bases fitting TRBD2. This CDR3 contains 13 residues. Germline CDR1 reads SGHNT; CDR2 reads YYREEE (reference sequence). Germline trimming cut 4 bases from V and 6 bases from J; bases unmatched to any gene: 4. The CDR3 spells CASSPGRGNIQYF. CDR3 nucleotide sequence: TGTGCCAGCAGCCCGGGGAGGGGAAACATTCAGTACTTC.

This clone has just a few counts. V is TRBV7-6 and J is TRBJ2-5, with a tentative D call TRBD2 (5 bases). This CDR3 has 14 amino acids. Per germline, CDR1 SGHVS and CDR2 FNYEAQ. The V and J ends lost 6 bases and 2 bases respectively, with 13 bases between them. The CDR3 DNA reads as TGTGCCAGCAGGCCCCGGGGTATTCAAGAGACCCAGTACTTC. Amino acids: CASRPRGIQETQYF.

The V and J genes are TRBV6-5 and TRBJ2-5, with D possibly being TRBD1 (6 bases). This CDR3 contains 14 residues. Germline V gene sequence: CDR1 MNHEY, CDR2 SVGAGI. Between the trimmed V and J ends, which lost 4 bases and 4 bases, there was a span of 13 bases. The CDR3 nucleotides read TGTGCCAGCAGTTCGTCCAGGGGCCGAGAGACCCAGTACTTC. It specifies CASSSSRGRETQYF.

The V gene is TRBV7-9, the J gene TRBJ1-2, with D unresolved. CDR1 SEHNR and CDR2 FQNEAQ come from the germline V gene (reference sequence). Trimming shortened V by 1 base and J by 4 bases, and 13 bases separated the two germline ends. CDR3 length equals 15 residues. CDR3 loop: CASSLGDRGLYGYTF. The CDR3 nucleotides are TGTGCCAGCAGCTTAGGGGATAGAGGGCTCTATGGCTACACCTTC. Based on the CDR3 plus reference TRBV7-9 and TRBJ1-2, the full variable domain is DTGVSQNPRHKITKRGQNVTFRCDPISEHNRLYWYRQTLGQGPEFLTYFQNEAQLEKSRLLSDRFSAERPKGSFSTLEIQRTEQGDSAMYLCASSLGDRGLYGYTFGSGTRLTVV.

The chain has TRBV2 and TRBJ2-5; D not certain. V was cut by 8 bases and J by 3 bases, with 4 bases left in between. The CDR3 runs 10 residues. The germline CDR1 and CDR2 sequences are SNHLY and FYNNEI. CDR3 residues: CASGEETQYF. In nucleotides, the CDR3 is TGTGCCAGCGGAGAAGAGACCCAGTACTTC.

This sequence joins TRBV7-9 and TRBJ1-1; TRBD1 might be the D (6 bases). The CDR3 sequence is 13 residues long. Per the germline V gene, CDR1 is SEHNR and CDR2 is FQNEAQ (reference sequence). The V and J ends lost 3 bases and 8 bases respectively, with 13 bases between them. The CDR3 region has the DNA TGTGCCAGCAGCTTGACACGGGACATGGAAGCTTTCTTT. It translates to CASSLTRDMEAFF.

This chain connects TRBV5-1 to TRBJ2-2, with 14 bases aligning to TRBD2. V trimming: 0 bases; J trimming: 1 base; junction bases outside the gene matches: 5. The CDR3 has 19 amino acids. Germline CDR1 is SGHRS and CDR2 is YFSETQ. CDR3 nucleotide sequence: TGCGCCAGCAGCTTGGTCGGACTAGCGGGGGGCCAGAACACCGGGGAGCTGTTTTTT. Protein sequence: CASSLVGLAGGQNTGELFF. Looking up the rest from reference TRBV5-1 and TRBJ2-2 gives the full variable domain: KAGVTQTPRYLIKTRGQQVTLSCSPISGHRSVSWYQQTPGQGLQFLFEYFSETQRNKGNFPGRFSGRQFSNSRSEMNVSTLELGDSALYLCASSLVGLAGGQNTGELFFGEGSRLTVL.

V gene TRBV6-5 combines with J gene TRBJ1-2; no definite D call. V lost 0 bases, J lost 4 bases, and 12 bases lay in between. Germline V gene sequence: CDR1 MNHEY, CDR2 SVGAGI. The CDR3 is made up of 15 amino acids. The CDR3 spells CASSYSRRGGYGYTF. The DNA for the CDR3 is TGTGCCAGCAGTTACTCGAGACGAGGCGGCTATGGCTACACCTTC.

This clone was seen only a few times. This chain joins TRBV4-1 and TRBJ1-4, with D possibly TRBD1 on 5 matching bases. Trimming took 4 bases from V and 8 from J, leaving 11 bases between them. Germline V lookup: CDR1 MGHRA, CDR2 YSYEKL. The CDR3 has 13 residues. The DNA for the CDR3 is TGCGCCAGCAGCCTAGACAGTTGGGAAAAACTGTTTTTT. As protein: CASSLDSWEKLFF.

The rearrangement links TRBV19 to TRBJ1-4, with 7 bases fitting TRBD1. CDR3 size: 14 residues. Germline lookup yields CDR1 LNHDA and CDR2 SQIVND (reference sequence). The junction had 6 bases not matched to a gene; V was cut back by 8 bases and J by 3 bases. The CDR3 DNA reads TGTGCCAGTGGCCCGACAGGGCCTAATGAAAAACTGTTTTTT. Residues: CASGPTGPNEKLFF.

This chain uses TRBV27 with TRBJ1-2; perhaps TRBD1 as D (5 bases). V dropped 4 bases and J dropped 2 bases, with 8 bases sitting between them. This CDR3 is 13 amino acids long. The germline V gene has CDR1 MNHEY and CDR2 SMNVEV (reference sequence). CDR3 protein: CASSSWTNYGYTF. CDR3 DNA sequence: TGTGCCAGCAGTTCGTGGACAAACTATGGCTACACCTTC.

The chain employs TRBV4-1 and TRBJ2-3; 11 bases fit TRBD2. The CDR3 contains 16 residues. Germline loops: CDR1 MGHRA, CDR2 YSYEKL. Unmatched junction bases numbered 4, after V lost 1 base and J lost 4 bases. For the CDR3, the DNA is TGCGCCAGCAGCCAAGGCGTAGCGGGGGGGGCAGATACGCAGTATTTT. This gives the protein CASSQGVAGGADTQYF.

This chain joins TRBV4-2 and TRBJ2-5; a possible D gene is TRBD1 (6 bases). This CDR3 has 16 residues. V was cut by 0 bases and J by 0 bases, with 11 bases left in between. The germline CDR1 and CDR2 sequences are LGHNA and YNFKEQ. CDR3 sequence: CASSQDWGPDQETQYF. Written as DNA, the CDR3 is TGTGCCAGCAGCCAAGATTGGGGGCCAGACCAAGAGACCCAGTACTTC.

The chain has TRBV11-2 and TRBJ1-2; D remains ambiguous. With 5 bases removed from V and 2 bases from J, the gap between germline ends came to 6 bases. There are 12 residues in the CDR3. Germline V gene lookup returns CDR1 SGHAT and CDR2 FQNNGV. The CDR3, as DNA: TGTGCCAGCAGCGGACTAAACTATGGCTACACCTTC. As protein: CASSGLNYGYTF.

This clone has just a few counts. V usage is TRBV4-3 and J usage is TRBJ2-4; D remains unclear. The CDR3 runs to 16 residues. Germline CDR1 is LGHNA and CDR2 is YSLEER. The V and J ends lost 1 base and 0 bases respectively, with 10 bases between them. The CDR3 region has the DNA TGCGCCAGCAGCCAAGGTGGCAGTACAGCCAAAAACATTCAGTACTTC. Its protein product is CASSQGGSTAKNIQYF.

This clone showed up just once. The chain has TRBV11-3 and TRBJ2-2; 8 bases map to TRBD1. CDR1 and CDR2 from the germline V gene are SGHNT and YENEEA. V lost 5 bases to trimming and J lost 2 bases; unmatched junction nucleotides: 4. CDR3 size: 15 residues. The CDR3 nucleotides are TGTGCCAGCAGCAGACAGGGGATAAACACCGGGGAGCTGTTTTTT. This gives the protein CASSRQGINTGELFF.

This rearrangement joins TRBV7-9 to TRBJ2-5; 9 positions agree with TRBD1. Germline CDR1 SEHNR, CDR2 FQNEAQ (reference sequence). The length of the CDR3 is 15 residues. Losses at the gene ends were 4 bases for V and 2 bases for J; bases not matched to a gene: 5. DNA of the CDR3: TGTGCCAGCAGCTCTCCCGGACAGGGGCAAGAGACCCAGTACTTC. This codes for CASSSPGQGQETQYF. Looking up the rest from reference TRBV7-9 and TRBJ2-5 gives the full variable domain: DTGVSQNPRHKITKRGQNVTFRCDPISEHNRLYWYRQTLGQGPEFLTYFQNEAQLEKSRLLSDRFSAERPKGSFSTLEIQRTEQGDSAMYLCASSSPGQGQETQYFGPGTRLLVL.

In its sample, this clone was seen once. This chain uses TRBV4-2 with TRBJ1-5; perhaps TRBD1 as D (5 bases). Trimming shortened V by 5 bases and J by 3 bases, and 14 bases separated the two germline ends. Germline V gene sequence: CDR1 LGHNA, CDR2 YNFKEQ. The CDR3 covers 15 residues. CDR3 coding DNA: TGTGCCAGCAGCTTCCGGCAGGGAAACAATCAGCCCCAGCATTTT. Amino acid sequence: CASSFRQGNNQPQHF.

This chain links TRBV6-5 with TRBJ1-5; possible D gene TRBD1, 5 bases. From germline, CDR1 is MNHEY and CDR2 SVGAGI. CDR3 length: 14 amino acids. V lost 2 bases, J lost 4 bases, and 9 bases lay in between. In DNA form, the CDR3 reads TGTGCCAGCAGTTACGGGGGGGGTAATCAGCCCCAGCATTTT. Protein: CASSYGGGNQPQHF.

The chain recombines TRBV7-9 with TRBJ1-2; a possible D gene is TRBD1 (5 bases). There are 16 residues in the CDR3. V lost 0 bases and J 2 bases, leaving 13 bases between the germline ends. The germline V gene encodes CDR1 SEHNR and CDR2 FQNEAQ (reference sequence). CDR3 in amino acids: CASSLAGRRGNYGYTF. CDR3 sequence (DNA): TGTGCCAGCAGCTTAGCTGGACGAAGGGGCAACTATGGCTACACCTTC. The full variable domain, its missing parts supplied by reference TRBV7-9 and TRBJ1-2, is DTGVSQNPRHKITKRGQNVTFRCDPISEHNRLYWYRQTLGQGPEFLTYFQNEAQLEKSRLLSDRFSAERPKGSFSTLEIQRTEQGDSAMYLCASSLAGRRGNYGYTFGSGTRLTVV.

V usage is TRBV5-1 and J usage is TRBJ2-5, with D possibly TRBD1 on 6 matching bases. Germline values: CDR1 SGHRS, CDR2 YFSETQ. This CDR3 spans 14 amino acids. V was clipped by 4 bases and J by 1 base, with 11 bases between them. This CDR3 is CASSPGAIQETQYF. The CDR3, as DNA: TGCGCCAGCAGCCCAGGGGCCATCCAAGAGACCCAGTACTTC.

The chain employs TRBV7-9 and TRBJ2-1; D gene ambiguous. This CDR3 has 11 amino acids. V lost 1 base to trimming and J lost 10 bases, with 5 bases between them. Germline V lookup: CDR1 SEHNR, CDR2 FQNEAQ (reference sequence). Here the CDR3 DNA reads TGTGCCAGCAGCTTAGGAGGAGAGCAGTTCTTC. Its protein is CASSLGGEQFF.

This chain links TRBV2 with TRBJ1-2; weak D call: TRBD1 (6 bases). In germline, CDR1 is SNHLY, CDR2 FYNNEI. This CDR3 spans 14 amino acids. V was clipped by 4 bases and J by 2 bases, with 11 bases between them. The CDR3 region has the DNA TGTGCCAGCAGTGCGGACAGTCCCAACTATGGCTACACCTTC. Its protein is CASSADSPNYGYTF. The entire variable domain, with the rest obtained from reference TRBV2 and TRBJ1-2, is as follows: EPEVTQTPSHQVTQMGQEVILRCVPISNHLYFYWYRQILGQKVEFLVSFYNNEISEKSEIFDDQFSVERPDGSNFTLKIRSTKLEDSAMYFCASSADSPNYGYTFGSGTRLTVV.

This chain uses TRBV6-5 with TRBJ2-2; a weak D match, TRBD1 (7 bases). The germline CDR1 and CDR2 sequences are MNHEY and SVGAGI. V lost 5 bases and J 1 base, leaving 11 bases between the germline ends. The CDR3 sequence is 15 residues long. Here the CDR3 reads CASSGGTENTGELFF. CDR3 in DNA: TGTGCCAGCAGTGGAGGGACAGAGAACACCGGGGAGCTGTTTTTT.